Listed here are 27 T cell receptor beta chains from one sample, sequenced in a study of blood T cells in healthy people across ages. It was with a sample-barcoded 5' primer and a J-beta primer mix that a second PCR of roughly 7 to 12 cycles was run. TCRdb re-called the 5' RACE reads through MiXCR, storing one row per CDR3 protein. The data contain some 730,000 distinct CDR3 sequences, approximately 22% of them singletons. The sequenced material came from blood. The receptors were sampled from a man in his sixties or seventies in good health.

A few counts support this clonotype. The V gene is TRBV6-5, the J gene TRBJ1-2; D is possibly TRBD1 (6 bases). The germline CDR1 and CDR2 sequences are MNHEY and SVGAGI. V was shortened by 7 bases and J by 6 bases, with 15 bases between the two germline ends. The length of the CDR3 is 13 residues. The CDR3 sequence: CASTGALGDGYTF. Here the CDR3 DNA reads TGTGCCAGCACAGGGGCTTTAGGTGATGGCTACACCTTC.

The chain couples TRBV20-1 to TRBJ2-3; 8 bases fit TRBD2. The CDR3 runs 15 residues. Germline CDR1 reads DFQATT; CDR2 reads SNEGSKA (reference sequence). Germline trimming cut 2 bases from V and 5 bases from J; bases unmatched to any gene: 9. The CDR3 loop reads CSARIVSGRIDTQYF. CDR3 bases: TGCAGTGCTAGAATAGTAAGCGGGAGAATAGATACGCAGTATTTT.

This clonotype was observed a handful of times. The chain carries TRBV9 and TRBJ2-1, with 11 bases aligning to TRBD2. The ends lost 0 bases at V and 3 bases at J; junction bases unmatched: 2. The CDR3 is 16 amino acids. Germline CDR1 SGDLS, CDR2 YYNGEE. The CDR3 loop reads CASSVVGTSGYNEQFF. CDR3 nucleotide sequence: TGTGCCAGCAGCGTAGTAGGGACTAGCGGCTACAATGAGCAGTTCTTC.

Points on this clonotype: At one end the junction does not follow the germline gene, possibly because of a read error. The chain links TRBV4-2 to TRBJ2-1; tentative D call: TRBD1 (5 bases). From germline, CDR1 is LGHNA and CDR2 YNFKEQ. This CDR3 region has 16 residues. The CDR3 DNA is TGTGCCGGCAGCCAAGAGACAGCAAACTCCTACAATGAGCAGTTCTTC. It specifies CAGSQETANSYNEQFF.

This clonotype was observed a handful of times. V usage is TRBV29-1 and J usage is TRBJ2-7; unclear D gene. The CDR3 covers 13 residues. Germline V gene sequence: CDR1 SQVTM, CDR2 ANQGSEA. The germline V and J ends were trimmed by 1 base and 2 bases, with 9 bases remaining between them. CDR3 DNA sequence: TGCAGCGTTGAAGTCCCCCCCACCTACGAGCAGTACGTC. It encodes CSVEVPPTYEQYV.

This clonotype came up many times. The CDR3: CSASQWGRGTEAFF. The CDR3 nucleotides read TGCAGTGCTAGTCAGTGGGGTAGGGGCACTGAAGCTTTCTTT. The chain combines TRBV20-1 with TRBJ1-1, with D perhaps TRBD1 (5 bases). The CDR3 has 14 amino acids. Trimming took off 3 bases at V and 4 bases at J, with 15 bases between the two ends. Germline V lookup: CDR1 DFQATT, CDR2 SNEGSKA (reference sequence).

This clonotype turned up a few times. The V call is TRBV28, the J call TRBJ2-1, with D unresolved. Per germline, CDR1 MDHEN and CDR2 SYDVKM. Trimming stripped 1 base from V and 0 bases from J, with 10 bases between. The length of the CDR3 is 16 residues. In DNA, the CDR3 is TGTGCCAGCAGTTTATCTGACCGCCACTCCTACAATGAGCAGTTCTTC. This encodes CASSLSDRHSYNEQFF.

The rearrangement links TRBV20-1 to TRBJ2-7; 7 bases line up with TRBD2. Judging by the DNA end, TRBJ2-1 fits better; the J call may be wrong. The CDR3 has 11 residues. CDR1 DFQATT and CDR2 SNEGSKA come from the germline V gene (reference sequence). CDR3 sequence: CSAPTSVEQFF. Written as DNA, the CDR3 is TGCAGTGCGCCTACTAGCGTTGAGCAGTTCTTC.

This clonotype was seen just once. The chain combines TRBV5-5 with TRBJ2-5, with D perhaps matching TRBD2 (5 bases). The assigned J gene may be wrong: the sequence end matches TRBJ2-7 better. Germline CDR1 SGHKS, CDR2 YYEKEE (reference sequence). The CDR3 is 15 residues long. As DNA, the CDR3 is TGTGCCAGCAGCTTGGGAAACGGGGTTGCCTACGAGCAGTACTTC. This sequence encodes CASSLGNGVAYEQYF.

The rearrangement links TRBV20-1 to TRBJ1-2; D is perhaps TRBD1 (5 bases). This CDR3 has 14 amino acids. V was clipped by 3 bases and J by 8 bases, with 19 bases between them. Germline V gene lookup returns CDR1 DFQATT and CDR2 SNEGSKA (reference sequence). CDR3 in DNA: TGCAGTGCTAGCCCCGGGACGGGGGTGTACGGCTACACCTTC. Protein: CSASPGTGVYGYTF.

The table lists this clonotype with a few counts. The rearrangement links TRBV20-1 to TRBJ1-3, with a weak D call TRBD1 (5 bases). Trimming removed 0 bases from V and 2 bases from J, with 11 bases in between. This CDR3 is built from 15 residues. The V gene's germline CDR1 is DFQATT and CDR2 SNEGSKA (reference sequence). CDR3 sequence: CSAREVGAAGNTIYF. As DNA, the CDR3 is TGCAGTGCTAGAGAGGTTGGGGCGGCTGGAAACACCATATATTTT.

As for this clonotype: In this CDR3 the conserved last residue, phenylalanine or tryptophan, is missing, so a read error is likely. The V and J genes are TRBV5-1 and TRBJ1-6; 8 bases agree with TRBD1. Germline lookup yields CDR1 SGHRS and CDR2 YFSETQ. The CDR3 is 15 amino acids. Germline trimming cut 2 bases from V and 7 bases from J; bases unmatched to any gene: 5. The DNA for the CDR3 is TGCGCCAGCAGCTTATGGACAGGGTCGAATTCACCCCTCCACCTT. It yields the protein CASSLWTGSNSPLHL.

This clonotype was detected a few times. This chain links TRBV15 with TRBJ2-3; 7 bases map to TRBD2. V was clipped by 2 bases and J by 3 bases; unmatched bases: 11. This CDR3 has 17 amino acids. The germline gives CDR1 LNHNV, CDR2 YYDKDF (reference sequence). The CDR3 sequence: CATSRKKAGYGTDTQYF. The CDR3 bases are TGTGCCACCAGCAGAAAGAAAGCGGGATACGGGACAGATACGCAGTATTTT. The entire variable domain, with the rest obtained from reference TRBV15 and TRBJ2-3, is as follows: DAMVIQNPRYQVTQFGKPVTLSCSQTLNHNVMYWYQQKSSQAPKLLFHYYDKDFNNEADTPDNFQSRRPNTSFCFLDIRSPGLGDTAMYLCATSRKKAGYGTDTQYFGPGTRLTVL.

The chain is built from TRBV27 and TRBJ2-3, with 9 positions matching TRBD1. CDR1 and CDR2 from the germline V gene are MNHEY and SMNVEV (reference sequence). V lost 6 bases to trimming and J lost 0 bases; unmatched junction nucleotides: 7. CDR3 size: 16 residues. This chain's CDR3 is CASRNRGLISTDTQYF. CDR3 nucleotides: TGTGCCAGCAGGAACAGGGGGCTAATCAGCACAGATACGCAGTATTTT.

J is TRBJ1-2 and V is TRBV28; the D is unclear. The CDR3 contains 11 residues. Germline V gives CDR1 MDHEN, CDR2 SYDVKM. V dropped 8 bases and J dropped 3 bases, with 7 bases sitting between them. CDR3 nucleotide sequence: TGTGCCAGCCAAGGCCACTATGGCTACACCTTC. This sequence encodes CASQGHYGYTF.

This clonotype was picked up a small number of times. No conserved phenylalanine or tryptophan is present at the end of the CDR3, so a read error is the likely explanation. The rearrangement uses TRBV7-9 and TRBJ1-2; D remains unclear. The V and J ends lost 3 bases and 3 bases respectively, with 8 bases between them. Germline loops: CDR1 SEHNR, CDR2 FQNEAQ (reference sequence). The CDR3 has 13 amino acids. This CDR3 reads CASSFDRDYGYTL. The CDR3 DNA follows: TGTGCCAGCAGCTTTGACCGCGACTATGGCTACACCCTC.

This clonotype has more than one count but fewer than ten. The chain joins TRBV6-2 or TRBV6-3 to TRBJ1-2, with 8 bases fitting TRBD1. Germline CDR1 MNHEY, CDR2 SVGEGT. The CDR3 runs 15 residues. V was clipped by 6 bases and J by 3 bases; unmatched bases: 9. The CDR3 region is CASSQHADRDYGYTF. In nucleotides, the CDR3 is TGTGCCAGCAGCCAGCACGCGGACAGGGACTATGGCTACACCTTC.

The chain recombines TRBV7-9 with TRBJ2-1; no reliable D call. Near its end, the DNA agrees better with TRBJ2-7, so the J call may be wrong. The CDR3 spans 12 residues. In germline, CDR1 is SEHNR, CDR2 FQNEAQ (reference sequence). CDR3 sequence reads: CASSLIPYEQYF. The CDR3 region has the DNA TGTGCCAGCAGCTTAATCCCCTACGAGCAGTACTTC.

The DNA for the CDR3 is TGTGCCAGCGTCCCGGGATCTAGCTCCTACAATGAGCAGTTCTTC. Translated: CASVPGSSSYNEQFF. J is TRBJ2-1 and V is TRBV7-9; the D gene is possibly TRBD2 (5 bases). From germline, CDR1 is SEHNR and CDR2 FQNEAQ (reference sequence). The V and J ends lost 8 bases and 0 bases respectively, with 14 bases between them. The CDR3 loop spans 15 amino acids.

This clonotype was picked up many times. The chain couples TRBV2 to TRBJ1-1; the D is unclear. The germline V gene encodes CDR1 SNHLY and CDR2 FYNNEI. The CDR3 is 12 residues long. Trimming took 8 bases from V and 10 from J, leaving 17 bases between them. CDR3 nucleotide sequence: TGTGCCAGCGGGGTGGATACCGAAGGAGCTTTCTTT. Translation: CASGVDTEGAFF.

V usage is TRBV7-9 and J usage is TRBJ1-6; D is ambiguous. Trimming took 1 base from V and 11 from J, leaving 9 bases between them. The CDR3 consists of 13 residues. The germline V gene encodes CDR1 SEHNR and CDR2 FQNEAQ (reference sequence). CDR3 bases: TGTGCCAGCAGCTTAGGTCCCTCGACACCCCTCCACTTT. Its protein product is CASSLGPSTPLHF. The variable domain in full, with the rest retrieved from reference TRBV7-9 and TRBJ1-6, is DTGVSQNPRHKITKRGQNVTFRCDPISEHNRLYWYRQTLGQGPEFLTYFQNEAQLEKSRLLSDRFSAERPKGSFSTLEIQRTEQGDSAMYLCASSLGPSTPLHFGNGTRLTVT.

In DNA, the CDR3 is TGTGCCAGCAGCCAAGACGGGGCAAGGGTTACTGAAGCTTTCTTT. This translates into CASSQDGARVTEAFF. The chain recombines TRBV14 with TRBJ1-1, with D tentatively TRBD1 (5 bases). V was pared by 0 bases and J by 5 bases, with 13 bases between. The CDR3 consists of 15 residues. CDR1 and CDR2 from the germline V gene are SGHDN and FVKESK.

The gene calls are TRBV30 and TRBJ1-1; D ambiguous. The V end was cut by 1 base, the J end by 8 bases, with 14 bases between. Looked up from germline, CDR1 is GTSNPN and CDR2 is SVGIG (reference sequence). The CDR3 loop spans 13 amino acids. The DNA for the CDR3 is TGTGCCTGGAGTGCGCAGATCCAGAGGGAAGCTTTCTTT. It codes for CAWSAQIQREAFF.

The rearrangement uses TRBV28 and TRBJ2-7; 9 positions match TRBD1. CDR1 is MDHEN, CDR2 SYDVKM, per germline. With V trimmed by 1 base and J by 6 bases, 7 bases remained unmatched. The CDR3 is 15 residues long. CDR3 DNA: TGTGCCAGCAGTTTATACGGGGACAGGGCGTCCGAGCAGTACTTC. It yields the protein CASSLYGDRASEQYF.

This clonotype was recorded a few times. The rearrangement links TRBV20-1 to TRBJ2-3; no definite D call. Germline V CDR1 and CDR2: DFQATT, SNEGSKA (reference sequence). V was pared by 3 bases and J by 6 bases, with 13 bases between. This CDR3 is 13 amino acids long. CDR3 in DNA: TGCAGTGCTAGCCCCGGGCGGTGGGATACGCAGTATTTT. Its protein is CSASPGRWDTQYF.

The chain couples TRBV28 to TRBJ2-7; 10 nucleotides agree with TRBD2. The J call may be wrong; the DNA end is better matched by TRBJ2-1. The V gene's germline CDR1 is MDHEN and CDR2 SYDVKM. This CDR3 has 14 amino acids. The CDR3, as DNA: TGTGCCAGCCGGATAGCGGGGGGCAGGGATGAGCAGTTCTTC. It translates to CASRIAGGRDEQFF.

The genes are TRBV7-2 and TRBJ2-3; D may be TRBD2 (6 bases). V lost 2 bases to trimming and J lost 3 bases, with 21 bases between them. CDR1 is SGHTA, CDR2 FQGNSA, per germline. There are 18 residues in the CDR3. The CDR3 loop is CASSLRGIPEWGTDTQYF. The CDR3 nucleotides read TGTGCCAGCAGCTTACGGGGGATTCCAGAGTGGGGGACAGATACGCAGTATTTT.